These 15 T cell receptor delta chains share one sample of origin, sequenced in a study of gamma-delta T cells after stem cell transplantation. TCRdb fed the RT-PCR reads into CATT to redo clone calling. The sample has approximately 1,000 delta-chain clones, roughly 4% seen once. Sequencing was performed on gamma-delta T cells. All receptors come from a human donor. It is not recorded whose cells these are; they may come from a transplant donor.

Only a few counts were recorded for this clone. A far more abundant clone sits one base away, making this likely a read error. This chain connects TRDV2 to TRDJ3; 11 nucleotides line up with TRDD3. The germline V gene encodes CDR1 GEAIGNYY and CDR2 EKD. CDR3 length: 20 residues. The CDR3 is CACDTVLGDTSSWDIRQMFF. In DNA, the CDR3 is TGTGCCTGTGACACCGTTCTGGGGGATACAAGCTCCTGGGACATCCGACAGATGTTTTTC.

As to this clone: TCRdb records a much larger clone's protein for this DNA, with a difference at residue 7 that likely arises from a read error; the protein given is the translation of the DNA. CDR3 in DNA: TGTGCCTGTGACACCGTGGAGGATTGGGAAAATGACAAACTCATCTTT. Residues: CACDTVEDWENDKLIF. The chain carries TRDV2 and TRDJ1, with unresolved D. The V and J ends lost 0 bases and 8 bases respectively, with 21 bases between them. Germline CDR1 reads GEAIGNYY; CDR2 reads EKD. The CDR3 contains 16 residues.

Judged by abundance, this clone is medium-sized. A far more abundant clone sits one base away, making this likely a read error. The J gene is TRDJ1, the V gene TRDV2; TRDD3 aligns across 9 bases. The CDR3 has 17 amino acids. Germline CDR1 GEAIGNYY, CDR2 EKD. For the CDR3, the DNA is TGTGCCTGTGACACCCTACTTGGGGATACGGGCGGCGATAAACCCATCTTT. As protein: CACDTLLGDTGGDKPIF.

This clone was counted between two and nine times. TCRdb has a much larger clone's protein, which differs at residues 3 and 6 from the translation of this DNA, likely because of a read error; what is shown is the protein translated from the DNA. The chain joins TRDV2 to TRDJ1; D unclear. The CDR3 consists of 16 residues. Germline V lookup: CDR1 GEAIGNYY, CDR2 EKD. The chain's CDR3 is CAYDSARREYTDKLIF. CDR3 sequence (DNA): TGTGCCTATGACTCCGCGAGGCGAGAGTACACCGATAAACTCATCTTT.

The genes are TRDV2 and TRDJ1; 11 bases are shared with TRDD3. The germline V gene has CDR1 GEAIGNYY and CDR2 EKD. Unmatched junction bases numbered 23, after V lost 3 bases and J lost 0 bases. The CDR3 totals 22 residues. For the CDR3, the DNA is TGTGCCTGTGACTCGGCGGAAGTACTGGGGGATAAGGGAAAAACGTACACCGATAAACTCATCTTT. Its translation: CACDSAEVLGDKGKTYTDKLIF.

About this clone itself: The protein that TCRdb holds for this DNA derives from a much larger clone and differs from the translated DNA at residue 5, which likely indicates a read error; the protein shown here is translated from the DNA. This chain links TRDV2 with TRDJ1; D possibly corresponds to TRDD1 (5 bases). Germline CDR1 reads GEAIGNYY; CDR2 reads EKD. V was pared by 2 bases and J by 0 bases, with 18 bases between. The CDR3 runs to 17 residues. Here the CDR3 reads CACDIVGIAGDTDKLIF. The CDR3 DNA sequence: TGTGCCTGTGACATCGTTGGAATAGCCGGGGACACCGATAAACTCATCTTT.

Within the sample, this clone is medium-sized. A far larger clone is just one base off, so this is likely a read error. Other nucleotide sequences from this sample produce the same CDR3. The chain combines TRDV2 with TRDJ1; 11 positions agree with TRDD3. This CDR3 has 19 residues. Germline CDR1 and CDR2: GEAIGNYY and EKD. Trimming took 3 bases from V and 2 from J; bases not matched to a gene: 16. For the CDR3, the DNA is TGTGCCTGTGACTCGGCGGAGGTACTGGGGGATAGGGGGACCGATAAACTCATCTTT. It yields the protein CACDSAEVLGDRGTDKLIF.

On this clone itself: TCRdb attributes to this sequence the protein of a much larger clone, which differs from the DNA translation at residue 15; a read error is likely, and the protein displayed is translated from the DNA. V and J are TRDV2 and TRDJ1; 7 positions match TRDD3. The CDR3 loop spans 17 amino acids. Germline V CDR1 and CDR2: GEAIGNYY, EKD. CDR3 in DNA: TGTGCCTGTGACACTCTGGGGATAACAACGGGCACCGATAAATTCATCTTT. This encodes CACDTLGITTGTDKFIF.

With respect to this clone: A far larger clone differs by one base, so this is likely a read error. The sample contains more than one DNA sequence encoding this CDR3. The chain links TRDV2 to TRDJ1, with 10 bases fitting TRDD3. There are 16 residues in the CDR3. Germline V gene sequence: CDR1 GEAIGNYY, CDR2 EKD. V was pared by 7 bases and J by 0 bases, with 10 bases of the junction left unmatched. The CDR3 bases are TGTGCCTGCGACCTTACTGGGGGATCTTACACCGATAAACTCATCTTT. It is translated as CACDLTGGSYTDKLIF.

The table lists this clone with a count of one. The chain carries TRDV2 and TRDJ1; TRDD3 aligns across 11 bases. The germline gives CDR1 GEAIGNYY, CDR2 EKD. This CDR3 has 19 amino acids. V gave up 3 bases and J gave up 9 bases; unmatched junction bases: 23. CDR3 sequence: CACDSAEVLGDRGGLELIF. CDR3 nucleotides: TGTGCCTGTGACTCGGCGGAAGTACTGGGGGATAGGGGGGGACTGGAACTCATCTTT.

As regards this clone: TCRdb attributes to this sequence the protein of a much larger clone, which differs from the DNA translation at residue 12; a read error is likely, and the protein displayed is translated from the DNA. This rearrangement joins TRDV2 to TRDJ3, with D perhaps matching TRDD3 (6 bases). The CDR3 spans 18 residues. Germline-derived CDR1 and CDR2 are GEAIGNYY and EKD. CDR3 amino acids: CACDTWGDRSWGTRQMFF. The CDR3 DNA reads as TGTGCCTGTGACACCTGGGGGGACCGCTCCTGGGGCACCCGACAGATGTTTTTC.

This clone showed up just a few times. A far larger clone lies a single base away; this is likely a read error. Distinct nucleotide sequences in the sample also encode this CDR3. V usage is TRDV2 and J usage is TRDJ3; 9 nucleotides line up with TRDD3. CDR3 length: 21 amino acids. Germline CDR1 GEAIGNYY, CDR2 EKD. Trimming took 3 bases from V and 0 from J; bases not matched to a gene: 14. The CDR3 DNA is TGTGCCTGTGACTCCCCTCCTACTGGGGGACCAATCTCCTGGGACACCCGACAGATGTTTTTC. This encodes CACDSPPTGGPISWDTRQMFF.

This clone is termed large (0.1 to 1%). The sample holds other DNA sequences that translate to the same CDR3. J is TRDJ3 and V is TRDV2; maybe TRDD3 (5 bases). The germline CDR1 and CDR2 sequences are GEAIGNYY and EKD. This CDR3 comprises 17 residues. The ends were cut back, 0 bases at V and 0 bases at J, with 8 bases in the middle. CDR3 amino acids: CACDTGGASWDTRQMFF. The DNA of the CDR3 is TGTGCCTGTGACACCGGTGGGGCCTCCTGGGACACCCGACAGATGTTTTTC.

This clone occurred a few times. This likely came from a read error, as a far larger clone is one base away. The sample contains more than one DNA sequence encoding this CDR3. This chain joins TRDV2 and TRDJ3, with 9 positions matching TRDD3. CDR3 size: 23 residues. The V gene's germline CDR1 is GEAIGNYY and CDR2 EKD. CDR3 sequence (DNA): TGTGCCTGTGACTCCCCTCCTACGGCCTCTGGGGGATTACCCTCCTGGGACACCCGACAGATGTTCTTC. Protein: CACDSPPTASGGLPSWDTRQMFF.

Concerning this clone: This likely came from a read error, as a far larger clone is one base away. The chain has TRDV2 and TRDJ1; 11 nucleotides agree with TRDD3. Germline V lookup: CDR1 GEAIGNYY, CDR2 EKD. The CDR3 contains 18 residues. The chain's CDR3 is CARDTLGDTTLYTDKLIF. CDR3 nucleotides: TGTGCCCGTGACACGCTGGGGGATACCACACTGTACACCGATAAACTCATCTTT.